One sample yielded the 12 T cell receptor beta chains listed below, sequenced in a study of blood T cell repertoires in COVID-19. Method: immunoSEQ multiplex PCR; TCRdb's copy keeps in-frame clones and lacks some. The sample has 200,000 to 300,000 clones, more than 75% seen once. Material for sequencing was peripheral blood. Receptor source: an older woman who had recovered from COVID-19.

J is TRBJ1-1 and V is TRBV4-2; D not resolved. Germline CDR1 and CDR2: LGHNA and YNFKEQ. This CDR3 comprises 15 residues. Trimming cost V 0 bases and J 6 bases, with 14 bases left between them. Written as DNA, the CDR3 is TGTGCCAGCAGCCAAGATTACGGCGGGGAAGCTGAAGCTTTCTTT. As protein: CASSQDYGGEAEAFF.

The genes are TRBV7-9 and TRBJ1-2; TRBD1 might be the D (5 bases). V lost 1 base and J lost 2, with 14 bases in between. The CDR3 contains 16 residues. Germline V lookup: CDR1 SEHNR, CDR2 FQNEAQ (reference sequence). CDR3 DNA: TGTGCCAGCAGCTTAGATGGTTCCCGGGGGAACTATGGCTACACCTTC. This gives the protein CASSLDGSRGNYGYTF.

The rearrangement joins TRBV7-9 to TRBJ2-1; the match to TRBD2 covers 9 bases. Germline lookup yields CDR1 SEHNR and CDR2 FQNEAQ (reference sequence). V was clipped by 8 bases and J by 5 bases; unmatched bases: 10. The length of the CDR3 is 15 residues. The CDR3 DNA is TGTGCCAGCCGCTACGGGACTAGCAGGGACAATGAGCAGTTCTTC. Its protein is CASRYGTSRDNEQFF.

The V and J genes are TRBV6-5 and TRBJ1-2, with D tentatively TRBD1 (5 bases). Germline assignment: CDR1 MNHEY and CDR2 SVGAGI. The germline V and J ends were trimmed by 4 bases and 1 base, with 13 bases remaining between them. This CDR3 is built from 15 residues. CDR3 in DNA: TGTGCCAGCAGTTGGGGGAGGGTAGATAACTATGGCTACACCTTC. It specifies CASSWGRVDNYGYTF.

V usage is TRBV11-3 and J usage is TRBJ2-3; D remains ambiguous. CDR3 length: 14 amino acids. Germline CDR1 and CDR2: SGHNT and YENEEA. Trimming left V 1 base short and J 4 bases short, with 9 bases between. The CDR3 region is CASSLGRLADTQYF. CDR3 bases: TGTGCCAGCAGCTTAGGCAGGTTGGCAGATACGCAGTATTTT.

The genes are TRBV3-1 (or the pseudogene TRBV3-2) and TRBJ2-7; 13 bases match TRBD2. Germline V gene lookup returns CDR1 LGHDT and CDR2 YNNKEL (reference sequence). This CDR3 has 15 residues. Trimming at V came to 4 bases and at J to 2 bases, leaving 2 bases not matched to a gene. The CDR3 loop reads CASSLTSGGTYEQYF. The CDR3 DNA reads TGTGCCAGCAGCCTGACTAGCGGGGGGACCTACGAGCAGTACTTC.

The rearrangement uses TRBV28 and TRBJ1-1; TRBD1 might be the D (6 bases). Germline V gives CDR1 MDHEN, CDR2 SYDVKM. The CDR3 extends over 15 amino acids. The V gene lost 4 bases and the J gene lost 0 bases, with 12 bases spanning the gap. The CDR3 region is CASSSQGGVNTEAFF. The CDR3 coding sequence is TGTGCCAGCAGTTCCCAAGGGGGGGTGAACACTGAAGCTTTCTTT.

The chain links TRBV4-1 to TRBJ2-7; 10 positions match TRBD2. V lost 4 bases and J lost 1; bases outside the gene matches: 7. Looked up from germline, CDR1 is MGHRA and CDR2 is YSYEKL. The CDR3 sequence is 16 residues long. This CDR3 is CASSRSGTSASYEQYF. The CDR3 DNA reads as TGCGCCAGCAGCCGATCCGGGACTAGCGCTTCCTACGAGCAGTACTTC.

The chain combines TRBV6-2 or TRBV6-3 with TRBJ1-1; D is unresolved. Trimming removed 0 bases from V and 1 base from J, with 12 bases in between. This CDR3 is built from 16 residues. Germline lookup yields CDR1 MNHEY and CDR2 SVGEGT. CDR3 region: CASSYSIRDKNTEAFF. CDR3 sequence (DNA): TGTGCCAGCAGTTACTCGATCCGAGACAAGAACACTGAAGCTTTCTTT.

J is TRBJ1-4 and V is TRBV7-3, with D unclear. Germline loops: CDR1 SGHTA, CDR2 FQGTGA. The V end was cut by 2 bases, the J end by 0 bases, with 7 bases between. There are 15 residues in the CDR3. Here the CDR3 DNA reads TGTGCCAGCAGCTTATGGGCAGCAACTAATGAAAAACTGTTTTTT. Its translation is CASSLWAATNEKLFF. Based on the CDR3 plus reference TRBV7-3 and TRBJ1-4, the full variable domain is GAGVSQTPSNKVTEKGKYVELRCDPISGHTALYWYRQSLGQGPEFLIYFQGTGAADDSGLPNDRFFAVRPEGSVSTLKIQRTERGDSAVYLCASSLWAATNEKLFFGSGTQLSVL.

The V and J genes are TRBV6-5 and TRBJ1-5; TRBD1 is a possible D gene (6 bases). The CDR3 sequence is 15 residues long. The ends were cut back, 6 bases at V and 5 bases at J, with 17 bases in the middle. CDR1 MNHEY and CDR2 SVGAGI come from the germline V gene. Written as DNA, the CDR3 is TGTGCCAGCAGCGCGGGGGGCGGACCGTATCAGCCCCAGCATTTT. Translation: CASSAGGGPYQPQHF.

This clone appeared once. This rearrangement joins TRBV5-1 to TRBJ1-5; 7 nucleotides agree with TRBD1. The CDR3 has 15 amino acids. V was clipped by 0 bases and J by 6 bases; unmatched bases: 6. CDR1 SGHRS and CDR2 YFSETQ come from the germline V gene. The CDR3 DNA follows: TGCGCCAGCAGCTTGGAAGGGGGCCGAGGTCAGCCCCAGCATTTT. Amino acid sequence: CASSLEGGRGQPQHF.